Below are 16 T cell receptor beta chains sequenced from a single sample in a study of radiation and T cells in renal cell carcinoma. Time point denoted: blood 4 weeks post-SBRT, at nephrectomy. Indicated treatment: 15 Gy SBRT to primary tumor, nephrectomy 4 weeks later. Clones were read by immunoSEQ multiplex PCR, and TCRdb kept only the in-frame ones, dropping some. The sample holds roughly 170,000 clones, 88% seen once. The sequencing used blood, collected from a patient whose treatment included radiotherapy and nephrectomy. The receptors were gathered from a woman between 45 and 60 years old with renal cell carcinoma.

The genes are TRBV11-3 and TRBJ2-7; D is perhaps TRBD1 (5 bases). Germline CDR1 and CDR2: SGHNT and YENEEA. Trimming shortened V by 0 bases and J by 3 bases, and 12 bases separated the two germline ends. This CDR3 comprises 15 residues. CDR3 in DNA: TGTGCCAGCAGCTTAGAGGCAGGGCGCGACTACGAGCAGTACTTC. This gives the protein CASSLEAGRDYEQYF. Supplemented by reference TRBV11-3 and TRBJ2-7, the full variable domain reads EAGVVQSPRYKIIEKKQPVAFWCNPISGHNTLYWYLQNLGQGPELLIRYENEEAVDDSQLPKDRFSAERLKGVDSTLKIQPAELGDSAVYLCASSLEAGRDYEQYFGPGTRLTVT.

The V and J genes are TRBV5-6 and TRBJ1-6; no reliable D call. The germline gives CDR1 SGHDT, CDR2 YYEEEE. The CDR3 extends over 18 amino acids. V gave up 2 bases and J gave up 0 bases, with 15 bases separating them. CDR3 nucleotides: TGTGCCAGCAGCTTAGTTGAGGGAACGAGCTCCTATAATTCACCCCTCCACTTT. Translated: CASSLVEGTSSYNSPLHF.

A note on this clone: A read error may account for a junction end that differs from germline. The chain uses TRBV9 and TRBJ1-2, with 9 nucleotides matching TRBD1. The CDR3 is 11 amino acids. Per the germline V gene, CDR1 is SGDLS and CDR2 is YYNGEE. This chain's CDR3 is CASSSGTGPLF. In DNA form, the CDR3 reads TGTGCCAGCAGCTCCGGGACAGGGCCCCTTTTC.

The CDR3 DNA reads as TGTGCCAGCTCACCCCCCCAGGCTGAGCAGTACTTC. This sequence encodes CASSPPQAEQYF. V is TRBV18 and J is TRBJ2-7; D gene ambiguous. Trimming removed 3 bases from V and 7 bases from J, with 10 bases in between. The V gene's germline CDR1 is KGHSH and CDR2 LQKENI. CDR3 length: 12 amino acids.

CDR3 loop: CASSPPPTGVHEQYF. The CDR3 DNA is TGTGCCAGCTCACCACCACCGACAGGAGTCCACGAGCAGTACTTC. The chain uses TRBV18 and TRBJ2-7, with a weak D call TRBD1 (6 bases). There are 15 residues in the CDR3. The V gene's germline CDR1 is KGHSH and CDR2 LQKENI. Deletions cut 0 bases from V and 5 bases from J, with 14 bases between.

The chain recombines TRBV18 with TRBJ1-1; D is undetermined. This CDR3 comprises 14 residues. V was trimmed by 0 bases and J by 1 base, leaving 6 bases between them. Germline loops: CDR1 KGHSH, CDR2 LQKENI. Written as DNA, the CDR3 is TGTGCCAGCTCACCACCGGCAGGGAACACTGAAGCTTTCTTT. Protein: CASSPPAGNTEAFF.

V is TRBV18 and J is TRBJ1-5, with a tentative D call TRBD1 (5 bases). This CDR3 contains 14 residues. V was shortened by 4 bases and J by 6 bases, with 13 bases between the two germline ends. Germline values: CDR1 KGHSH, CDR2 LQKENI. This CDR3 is CASSLSGGSQPQHF. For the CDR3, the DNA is TGTGCCAGCTCACTATCGGGGGGGTCTCAGCCCCAGCATTTT. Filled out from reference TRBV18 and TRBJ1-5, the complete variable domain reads NAGVMQNPRHLVRRRGQEARLRCSPMKGHSHVYWYRQLPEEGLKFMVYLQKENIIDESGMPKERFSAEFPKEGPSILRIQQVVRGDSAAYFCASSLSGGSQPQHFGDGTRLSIL.

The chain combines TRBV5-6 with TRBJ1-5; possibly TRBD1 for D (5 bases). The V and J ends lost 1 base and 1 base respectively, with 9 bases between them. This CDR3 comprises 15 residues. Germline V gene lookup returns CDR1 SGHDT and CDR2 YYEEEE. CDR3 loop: CASSLRGGSNQPQHF. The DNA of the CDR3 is TGTGCCAGCAGCTTGCGGGGCGGGAGCAATCAGCCCCAGCATTTT.

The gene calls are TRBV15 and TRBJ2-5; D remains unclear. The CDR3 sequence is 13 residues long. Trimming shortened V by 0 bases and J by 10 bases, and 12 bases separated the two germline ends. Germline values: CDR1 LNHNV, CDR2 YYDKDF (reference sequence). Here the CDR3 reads CATSREGPTVQYF. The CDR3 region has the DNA TGTGCCACCAGCAGAGAAGGTCCTACGGTCCAGTACTTC.

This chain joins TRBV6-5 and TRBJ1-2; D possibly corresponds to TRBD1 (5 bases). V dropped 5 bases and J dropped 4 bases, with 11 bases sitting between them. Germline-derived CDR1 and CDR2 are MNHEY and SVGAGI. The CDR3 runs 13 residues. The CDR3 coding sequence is TGTGCCAGCAGTCACAGACAGACCTATGGCTACACCTTC. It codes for CASSHRQTYGYTF.

This chain's CDR3 is CASSAPQGTGSYEQYF. Here the CDR3 DNA reads TGTGCCAGCAGCGCCCCACAGGGGACGGGCTCCTACGAGCAGTACTTC. The rearrangement uses TRBV9 and TRBJ2-7; 7 bases match TRBD1. The CDR3 is 16 residues long. J lost 0 bases, V lost 3 bases, and 9 bases had no gene match. Per germline, CDR1 SGDLS and CDR2 YYNGEE.

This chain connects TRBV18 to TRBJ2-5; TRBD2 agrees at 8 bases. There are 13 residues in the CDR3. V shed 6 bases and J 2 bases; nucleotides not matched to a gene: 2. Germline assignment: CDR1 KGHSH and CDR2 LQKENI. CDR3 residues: CASSTSGQETQYF. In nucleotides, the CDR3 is TGTGCCAGCTCTACTAGCGGACAAGAGACCCAGTACTTC.

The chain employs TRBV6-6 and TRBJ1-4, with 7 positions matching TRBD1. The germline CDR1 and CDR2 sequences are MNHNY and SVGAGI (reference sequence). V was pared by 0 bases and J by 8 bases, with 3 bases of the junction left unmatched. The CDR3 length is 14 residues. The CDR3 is CASSYSGTEEKLFF. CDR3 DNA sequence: TGTGCCAGCAGTTACTCGGGGACAGAAGAAAAACTGTTTTTT.

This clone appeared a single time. This CDR3 reads CASAETVSTNEKLFF. CDR3 coding DNA: TGTGCCAGCGCCGAGACGGTTTCAACTAATGAAAAACTGTTTTTT. The V and J genes are TRBV18 and TRBJ1-4; D gene uncertain. CDR3 size: 15 residues. V dropped 8 bases and J dropped 0 bases, with 13 bases sitting between them. Germline-derived CDR1 and CDR2 are KGHSH and LQKENI.

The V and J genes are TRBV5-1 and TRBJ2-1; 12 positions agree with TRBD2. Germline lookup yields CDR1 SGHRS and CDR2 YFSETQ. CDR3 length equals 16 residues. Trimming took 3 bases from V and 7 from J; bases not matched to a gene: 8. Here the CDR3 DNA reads TGCGCCAGCAGCTGGACTAGCGGGGAATCATCGAATGAGCAGTTCTTC. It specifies CASSWTSGESSNEQFF.

The CDR3 bases are TGCAGCGTTGAAGACCCGCAGGGGGCGGTGTCGAGCACCTTC. Translation gives CSVEDPQGAVSSTF. The chain joins TRBV29-1 to TRBJ1-2; 8 bases line up with TRBD1. Trimming took 0 bases from V and 13 from J; bases not matched to a gene: 13. Germline V CDR1 and CDR2: SQVTM, ANQGSEA. There are 14 residues in the CDR3.